The clone carrying this T cell receptor beta chain has only a few counts. Its antigen is as yet unknown. TCRdb analysed the reads with MiXCR anew, one entry per CDR3 protein. The table includes around 95,000 distinct CDR3 sequences, 25% to 30% detected once. The data are from a study of T cell repertoires in cytomegalovirus infection. Study overall: The authors relied on CMV epitopes, both recently identified HLA-C-restricted and well-studied HLA-B-restricted. CMV infection and matching HLA type were both indicated by public TCR beta signatures.

The V gene end was trimmed by 1 base and the J gene end by 7 bases; junction bases not matched to a gene: 9. The CDR3 has 16 amino acids. Germline CDR1 reads LGHNA; CDR2 reads YNFKEQ. Study-wide results and limits: Summed frequency of shared TCR beta families picked out CMV carriers who also had the relevant HLA.

The sequenced sample was CD8+ T cells from cultured PBMCs, obtained from culture after CMV antigen stimulation. The clonotype was recovered from a human donor in good health (CMV status not recorded). Some clones in this sample may be carry-over from other donors' samples. J is TRBJ1-1 and V is TRBV4-2; 10 nucleotides agree with TRBD1. This CDR3 reads CASSQGVGQGRGEAFF. DNA of the CDR3: TGTGCCAGCAGCCAAGGAGTGGGACAGGGGCGAGGTGAAGCTTTCTTT.